The TCR beta chain described here comes from a study of blood T cell repertoires in COVID-19. At the level of the study: Acute and convalescent COVID-19 samples came from the United States, Italy and Spain. PBMCs, B-cell-depleted T cells, or T cells were the source of the cDNA or gDNA that made up the material.

This CDR3 has 16 amino acids. The V gene end was trimmed by 0 bases and the J gene end by 10 bases; junction bases not matched to a gene: 10. Germline CDR1 reads SGHRS; CDR2 reads YFSETQ. This clone was counted once. Clones were sequenced by immunoSEQ multiplex PCR, and TCRdb holds only the in-frame ones, with some missing. The sample includes over 65,000 clones, 81% of them seen just once. The sequence was obtained from a human donor in a cohort sampled during active COVID-19. The gene calls are TRBV5-1 and TRBJ2-1; 10 bases are a match to TRBD2. Sequencing was done on a sample of peripheral blood. The CDR3 DNA is TGCGCCAGCAGCTTGGGTCTAGCGGGAGACAAAGGAGAGCAGTTCTTC. It yields the protein CASSLGLAGDKGEQFF.